These 9 T cell receptor beta chains were all obtained from the same sample, sequenced in a study of human T cells and chemical hapten exposure. The sample's time point: pre-sensitization, week 0. Regarding treatment: therapeutic diphenylcyclopropenone sensitization with weekly scalp DPC. In TCRdb, the RACE reads were re-called with MiXCR into one record per CDR3 protein. The sample lists a few hundred thousand distinct CDR3 sequences, approximately 5.8% occurring once. This specimen was whole blood, taken in connection with sensitization to the hapten diphenylcyclopropenone (DPC). These receptor sequences come from a woman aged 18-35 years with alopecia areata. Some clones in this sample may be carry-over from other donors' samples.

In its sample, this clonotype was seen many times. The V and J genes are TRBV2 and TRBJ1-2; D ambiguous. With 3 bases removed from V and 3 bases from J, the gap between germline ends came to 5 bases. The CDR3 sequence is 12 residues long. Looked up from germline, CDR1 is SNHLY and CDR2 is FYNNEI. CDR3 in DNA: TGTGCCAGCAGTGACAGCTACTATGGCTACACCTTC. The encoded protein is CASSDSYYGYTF.

The sample holds many counts of this clonotype. V gene TRBV12-3 or TRBV12-4 combines with J gene TRBJ1-1, with D possibly matching TRBD1 (5 bases). Trimming shortened V by 3 bases and J by 0 bases, and 11 bases separated the two germline ends. The CDR3 has 15 residues. This chain's CDR3 is CASSFRAGLNTEAFF. CDR3 DNA sequence: TGTGCCAGCAGTTTTAGGGCAGGGCTGAACACTGAAGCTTTCTTT.

This clonotype was seen a few times. V and J are TRBV28 and TRBJ1-1; no reliable D call. This CDR3 contains 11 residues. Trimming left V 3 bases short and J 11 bases short, with 10 bases between. Per germline, CDR1 MDHEN and CDR2 SYDVKM. This CDR3 reads CASSLKRVAFF. CDR3 nucleotide sequence: TGTGCCAGCAGTTTGAAGAGGGTCGCTTTCTTT.

This clonotype has a count of ten or more. DNA for the CDR3: TGTGCCAGCAGCCCGCTCGACAGGGCCGGGGCAGATACGCAGTATTTT. It codes for CASSPLDRAGADTQYF. This sequence joins TRBV14 and TRBJ2-3; TRBD1 aligns across 7 bases. Trimming cost V 4 bases and J 4 bases; bases outside gene matches: 11. There are 16 residues in the CDR3. Germline lookup yields CDR1 SGHDN and CDR2 FVKESK. Full variable domain (rest looked up from reference TRBV14 and TRBJ2-3): EAGVTQFPSHSVIEKGQTVTLRCDPISGHDNLYWYRRVMGKEIKFLLHFVKESKQDESGMPNNRFLAERTGGTYSTLKVQPAELEDSGVYFCASSPLDRAGADTQYFGPGTRLTVL.

Turning to this clonotype: Possible read error: a much larger clone is one base away. J is TRBJ2-3 and V is TRBV20-1, with 9 bases matching TRBD2. The CDR3 runs 14 residues. From germline, CDR1 is DFQATT and CDR2 SNEGSKA (reference sequence). Germline trimming cut 1 base from V and 1 base from J; bases unmatched to any gene: 0. This CDR3 reads CSARVAGGTDTQYF. CDR3 DNA: TGCAGTGCTAGAGTAGCGGGGGGCACAGATACGCAGTATTTT.

This clonotype was counted only a few times. This chain uses TRBV7-2 with TRBJ1-5; D remains unclear. The CDR3 extends over 15 amino acids. Germline V gives CDR1 SGHTA, CDR2 FQGNSA. Deletions cut 2 bases from V and 2 bases from J, with 10 bases between. The CDR3 nucleotides read TGTGCCAGCAGCTTACTTGCAGACGGCAATCAGCCCCAGCATTTT. This translates into CASSLLADGNQPQHF.

This clonotype has a handful of counts. The chain uses TRBV20-1 and TRBJ2-7; TRBD1 aligns across 7 bases. Per the germline V gene, CDR1 is DFQATT and CDR2 is SNEGSKA (reference sequence). The trim removed 2 bases at V and 2 bases at J, leaving 6 bases unmatched. The CDR3 length is 14 residues. The CDR3 reads CSARSGTVPYEQYF. The CDR3 coding sequence is TGCAGTGCTAGATCCGGGACAGTTCCCTACGAGCAGTACTTC.

This clonotype was seen at least ten times. V usage is TRBV7-9 and J usage is TRBJ2-7; D call uncertain. Germline CDR1 SEHNR, CDR2 FQNEAQ (reference sequence). Trimming left V 2 bases short and J 5 bases short, with 7 bases between. The CDR3 covers 12 residues. The CDR3 nucleotides read TGTGCCAGCAGCTTATGGGAACACGAGCAGTACTTC. This codes for CASSLWEHEQYF.

The chain has TRBV6-6 and TRBJ1-1; 7 bases are shared with TRBD1. V lost 2 bases and J lost 7; bases outside the gene matches: 16. This CDR3 spans 17 amino acids. The germline gives CDR1 MNHNY, CDR2 SVGAGI (reference sequence). CDR3: CASSYSKTGSSPGEAFF. For the CDR3, the DNA is TGTGCCAGCAGTTACAGCAAGACAGGGTCCAGCCCCGGTGAAGCTTTCTTT.